This TCR beta chain is drawn from a study of blood T cell repertoires in COVID-19. Overall study context: From the United States, Italy and Spain came samples of acute and convalescent COVID-19.

Libraries were prepared by immunoSEQ multiplex PCR; TCRdb keeps only in-frame clonotypes and omits some of them. The sample shows under 200,000 clones, 80% of them seen only once. The CDR3 runs 20 residues. Germline V gene data show CDR1 as MNHEY and CDR2 as SMNVEV (reference sequence). Trimming stripped 0 bases from V and 0 bases from J, with 18 bases between. This chain uses TRBV27 with TRBJ1-6; TRBD1 is a possible D gene (5 bases). The TCR sequence derives from a man aged 55-75 years with acute or convalescent COVID-19. The sequencing input was peripheral blood. CDR3: CASSLSSLGEGSSYNSPLHF. CDR3 nucleotides: TGTGCCAGCAGTTTATCGAGTTTGGGGGAGGGAAGCTCCTATAATTCACCCCTCCACTTT.